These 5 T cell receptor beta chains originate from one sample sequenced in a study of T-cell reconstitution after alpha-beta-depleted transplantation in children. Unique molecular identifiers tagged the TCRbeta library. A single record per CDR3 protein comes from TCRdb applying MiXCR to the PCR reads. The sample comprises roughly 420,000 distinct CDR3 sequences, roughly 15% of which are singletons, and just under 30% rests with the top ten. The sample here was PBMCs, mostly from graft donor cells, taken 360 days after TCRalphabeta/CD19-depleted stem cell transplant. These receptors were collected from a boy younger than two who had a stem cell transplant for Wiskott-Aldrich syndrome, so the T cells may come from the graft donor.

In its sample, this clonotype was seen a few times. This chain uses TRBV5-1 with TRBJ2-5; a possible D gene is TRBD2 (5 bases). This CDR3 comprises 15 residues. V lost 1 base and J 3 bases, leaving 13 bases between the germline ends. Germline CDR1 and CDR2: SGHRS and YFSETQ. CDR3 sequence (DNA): TGCGCCAGCAGCTTGCCCGGACTGAGAGAAGAGACCCAGTACTTC. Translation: CASSLPGLREETQYF. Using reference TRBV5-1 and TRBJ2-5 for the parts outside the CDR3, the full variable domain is KAGVTQTPRYLIKTRGQQVTLSCSPISGHRSVSWYQQTPGQGLQFLFEYFSETQRNKGNFPGRFSGRQFSNSRSEMNVSTLELGDSALYLCASSLPGLREETQYFGPGTRLLVL.

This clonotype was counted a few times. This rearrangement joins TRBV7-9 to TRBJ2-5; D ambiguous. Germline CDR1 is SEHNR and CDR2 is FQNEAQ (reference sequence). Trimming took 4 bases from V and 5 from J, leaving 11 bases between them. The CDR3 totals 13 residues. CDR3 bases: TGTGCCAGCAGCTGGGCACTCTCCGAGACCCAGTACTTC. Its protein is CASSWALSETQYF.

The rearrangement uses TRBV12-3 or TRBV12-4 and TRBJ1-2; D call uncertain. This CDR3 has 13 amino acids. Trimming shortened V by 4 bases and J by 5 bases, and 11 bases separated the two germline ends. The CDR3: CASSSGWAYGYTF. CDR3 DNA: TGTGCCAGCAGTTCGGGGTGGGCATATGGCTACACCTTC.

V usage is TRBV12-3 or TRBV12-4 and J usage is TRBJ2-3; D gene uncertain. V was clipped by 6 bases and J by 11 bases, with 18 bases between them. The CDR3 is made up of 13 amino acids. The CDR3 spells CASSPGSSWKQYF. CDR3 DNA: TGTGCCAGCAGCCCCGGGTCCTCCTGGAAGCAGTATTTT.

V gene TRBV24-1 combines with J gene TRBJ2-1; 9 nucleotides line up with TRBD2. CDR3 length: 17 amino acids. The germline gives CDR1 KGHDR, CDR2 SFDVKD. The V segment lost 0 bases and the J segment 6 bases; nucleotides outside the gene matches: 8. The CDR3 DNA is TGTGCCACCAGTGATTTGGGAGGTAGCGGGAGTCCCAATGAGCAGTTCTTC. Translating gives CATSDLGGSGSPNEQFF.